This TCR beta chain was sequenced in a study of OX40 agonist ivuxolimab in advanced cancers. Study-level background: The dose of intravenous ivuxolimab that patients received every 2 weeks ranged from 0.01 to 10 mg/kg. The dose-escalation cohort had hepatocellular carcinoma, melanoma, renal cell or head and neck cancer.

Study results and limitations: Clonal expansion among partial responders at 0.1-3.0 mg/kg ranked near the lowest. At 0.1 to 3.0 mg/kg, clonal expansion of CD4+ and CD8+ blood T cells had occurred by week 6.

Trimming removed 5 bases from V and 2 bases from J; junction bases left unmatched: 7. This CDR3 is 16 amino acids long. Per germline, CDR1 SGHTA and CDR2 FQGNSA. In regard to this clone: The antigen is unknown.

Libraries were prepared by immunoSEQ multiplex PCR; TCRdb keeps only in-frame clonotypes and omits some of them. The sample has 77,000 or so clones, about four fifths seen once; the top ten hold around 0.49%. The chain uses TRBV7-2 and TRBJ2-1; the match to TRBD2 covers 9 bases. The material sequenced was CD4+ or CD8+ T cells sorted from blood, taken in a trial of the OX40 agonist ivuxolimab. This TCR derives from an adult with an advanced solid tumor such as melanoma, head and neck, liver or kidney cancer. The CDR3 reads CASSEAGGITYNEQFF. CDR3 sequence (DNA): TGTGCCAGCAGCGAAGCGGGGGGTATCACCTACAATGAGCAGTTCTTC.